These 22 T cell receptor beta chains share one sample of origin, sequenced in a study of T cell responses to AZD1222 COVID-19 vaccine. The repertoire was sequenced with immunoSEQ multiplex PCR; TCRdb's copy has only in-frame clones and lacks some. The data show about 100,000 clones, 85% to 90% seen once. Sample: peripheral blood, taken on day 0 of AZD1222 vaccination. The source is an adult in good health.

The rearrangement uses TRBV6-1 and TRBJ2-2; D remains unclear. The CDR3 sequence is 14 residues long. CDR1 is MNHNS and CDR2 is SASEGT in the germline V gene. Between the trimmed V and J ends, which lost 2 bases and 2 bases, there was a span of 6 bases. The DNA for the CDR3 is TGTGCCAGCAGTGAATACCGTAACACCGGGGAGCTGTTTTTT. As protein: CASSEYRNTGELFF.

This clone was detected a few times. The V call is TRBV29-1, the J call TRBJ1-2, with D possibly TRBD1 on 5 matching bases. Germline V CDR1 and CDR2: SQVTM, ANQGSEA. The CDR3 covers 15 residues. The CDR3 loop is CSHLAIGQANYGYTF. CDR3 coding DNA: TGCAGTCACCTCGCCATAGGACAAGCAAACTATGGCTACACCTTC. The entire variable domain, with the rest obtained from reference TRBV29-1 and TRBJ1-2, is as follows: SAVISQKPSRDICQRGTSLTIQCQVDSQVTMMFWYRQQPGQSLTLIATANQGSEATYESGFVIDKFPISRPNLTFSTLTVSNMSPEDSSIYLCSHLAIGQANYGYTFGSGTRLTVV.

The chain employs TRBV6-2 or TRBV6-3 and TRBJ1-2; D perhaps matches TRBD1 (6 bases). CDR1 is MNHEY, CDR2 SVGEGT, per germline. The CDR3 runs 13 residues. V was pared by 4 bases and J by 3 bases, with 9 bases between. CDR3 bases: TGTGCCAGCAGTTCCACAGGGTACTATGGCTACACCTTC. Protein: CASSSTGYYGYTF.

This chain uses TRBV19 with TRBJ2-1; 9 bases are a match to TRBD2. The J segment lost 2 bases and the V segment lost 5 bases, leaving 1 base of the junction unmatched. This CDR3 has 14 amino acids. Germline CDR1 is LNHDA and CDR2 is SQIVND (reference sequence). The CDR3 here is CASSLAGAYNEQFF. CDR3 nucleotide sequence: TGTGCCAGTAGTTTAGCGGGGGCCTACAATGAGCAGTTCTTC.

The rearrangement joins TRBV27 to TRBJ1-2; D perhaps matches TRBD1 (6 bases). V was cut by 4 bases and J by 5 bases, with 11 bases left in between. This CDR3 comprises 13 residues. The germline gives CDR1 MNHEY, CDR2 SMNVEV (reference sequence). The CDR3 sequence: CASSSGAGYGYTF. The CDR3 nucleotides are TGTGCCAGCAGTTCAGGGGCGGGGTATGGCTACACCTTC.

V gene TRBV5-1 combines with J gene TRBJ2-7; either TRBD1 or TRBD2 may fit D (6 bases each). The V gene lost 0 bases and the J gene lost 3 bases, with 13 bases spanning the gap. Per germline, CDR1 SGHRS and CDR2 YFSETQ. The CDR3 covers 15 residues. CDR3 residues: CASSLEGDSYYEQYF. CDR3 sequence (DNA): TGCGCCAGCAGCTTGGAGGGGGACTCATACTACGAGCAGTACTTC.

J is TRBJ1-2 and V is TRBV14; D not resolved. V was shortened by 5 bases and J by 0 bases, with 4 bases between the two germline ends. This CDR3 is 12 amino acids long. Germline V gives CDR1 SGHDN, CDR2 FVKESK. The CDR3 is CASSLSNYGYTF. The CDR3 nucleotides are TGTGCCAGCAGCTTGTCTAACTATGGCTACACCTTC.

The CDR3: CASSLQGSSPLHF. In DNA form, the CDR3 reads TGTGCCAGCAGCTTACAGGGTAGCTCACCCCTCCACTTT. The chain is built from TRBV7-9 and TRBJ1-6, with D possibly being TRBD1 (5 bases). V gave up 2 bases and J gave up 10 bases, with 9 bases separating them. This CDR3 has 13 residues. Germline lookup yields CDR1 SEHNR and CDR2 FQNEAQ (reference sequence).

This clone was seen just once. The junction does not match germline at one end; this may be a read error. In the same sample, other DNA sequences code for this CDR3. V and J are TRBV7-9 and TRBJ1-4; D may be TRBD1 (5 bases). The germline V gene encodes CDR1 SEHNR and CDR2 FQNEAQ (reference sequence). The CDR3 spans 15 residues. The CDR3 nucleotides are TGTGCCAGCAGCTACGGGGGTACTCGGGGTGAAAAACTATTTTTT. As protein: CASSYGGTRGEKLFF.

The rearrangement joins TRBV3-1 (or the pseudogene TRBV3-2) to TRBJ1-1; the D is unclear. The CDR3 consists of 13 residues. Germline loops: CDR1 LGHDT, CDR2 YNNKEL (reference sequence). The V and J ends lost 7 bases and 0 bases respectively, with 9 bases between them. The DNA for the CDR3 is TGTGCCAGCACGCTCGGAATGAACACTGAAGCTTTCTTT. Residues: CASTLGMNTEAFF.

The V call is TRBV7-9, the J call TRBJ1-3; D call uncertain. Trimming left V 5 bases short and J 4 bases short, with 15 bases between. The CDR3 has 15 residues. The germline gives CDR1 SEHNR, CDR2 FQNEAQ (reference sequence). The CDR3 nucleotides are TGTGCCAGCAGCCCCCGAGACGGGGAAGGAAACACCATATATTTT. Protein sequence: CASSPRDGEGNTIYF. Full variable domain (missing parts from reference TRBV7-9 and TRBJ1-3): DTGVSQNPRHKITKRGQNVTFRCDPISEHNRLYWYRQTLGQGPEFLTYFQNEAQLEKSRLLSDRFSAERPKGSFSTLEIQRTEQGDSAMYLCASSPRDGEGNTIYFGEGSWLTVV.

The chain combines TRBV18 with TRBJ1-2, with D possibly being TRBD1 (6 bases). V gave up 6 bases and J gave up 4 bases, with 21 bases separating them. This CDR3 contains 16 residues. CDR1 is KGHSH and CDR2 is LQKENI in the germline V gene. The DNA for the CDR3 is TGTGCCAGCTCCCCTCCGGGGGGGGGCGAGGCCTATGGCTACACCTTC. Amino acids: CASSPPGGGEAYGYTF. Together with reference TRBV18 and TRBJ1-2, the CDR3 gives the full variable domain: NAGVMQNPRHLVRRRGQEARLRCSPMKGHSHVYWYRQLPEEGLKFMVYLQKENIIDESGMPKERFSAEFPKEGPSILRIQQVVRGDSAAYFCASSPPGGGEAYGYTFGSGTRLTVV.

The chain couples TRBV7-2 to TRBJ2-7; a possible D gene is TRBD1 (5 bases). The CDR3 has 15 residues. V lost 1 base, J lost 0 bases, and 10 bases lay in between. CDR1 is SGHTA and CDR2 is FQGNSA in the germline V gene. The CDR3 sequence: CASSLVPDSSYEQYF. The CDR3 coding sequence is TGTGCCAGCAGCTTAGTCCCAGACAGCTCCTACGAGCAGTACTTC. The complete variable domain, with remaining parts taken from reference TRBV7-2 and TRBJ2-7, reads GAGVSQSPSNKVTEKGKDVELRCDPISGHTALYWYRQSLGQGLEFLIYFQGNSAPDKSGLPSDRFSAERTGGSVSTLTIQRTQQEDSAVYLCASSLVPDSSYEQYFGPGTRLTVT.

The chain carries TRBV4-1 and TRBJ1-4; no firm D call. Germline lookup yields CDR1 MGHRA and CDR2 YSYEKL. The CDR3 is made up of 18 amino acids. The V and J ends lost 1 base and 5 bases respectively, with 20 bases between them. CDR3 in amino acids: CASSQGIRGVILNEKLFF. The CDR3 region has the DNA TGCGCCAGCAGCCAAGGTATACGGGGAGTGATCCTAAATGAAAAACTGTTTTTT.

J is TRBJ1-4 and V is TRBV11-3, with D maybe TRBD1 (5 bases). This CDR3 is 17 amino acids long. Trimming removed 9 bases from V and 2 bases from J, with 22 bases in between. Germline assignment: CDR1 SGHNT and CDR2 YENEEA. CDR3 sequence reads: CASRTRDPRITNEKLFF. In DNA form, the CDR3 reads TGTGCCAGTCGGACCCGGGACCCAAGGATTACTAATGAAAAACTGTTTTTT.

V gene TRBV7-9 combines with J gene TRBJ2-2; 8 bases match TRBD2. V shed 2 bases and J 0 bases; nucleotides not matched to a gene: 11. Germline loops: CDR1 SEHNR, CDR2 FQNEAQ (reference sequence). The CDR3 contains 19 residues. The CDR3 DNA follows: TGTGCCAGCAGCTTACCCCAATTTGCGGGGGGACCGAACACCGGGGAGCTGTTTTTT. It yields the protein CASSLPQFAGGPNTGELFF.

For the CDR3, the DNA is TGTGCCAGCAGCCCTAATACCCTCGGAGAGACCCAGTACTTC. It translates to CASSPNTLGETQYF. The chain couples TRBV11-3 to TRBJ2-5; D unresolved. V shed 5 bases and J shed 4 bases, with 14 bases lying between them. The CDR3 runs to 14 residues. Germline CDR1 and CDR2: SGHNT and YENEEA.

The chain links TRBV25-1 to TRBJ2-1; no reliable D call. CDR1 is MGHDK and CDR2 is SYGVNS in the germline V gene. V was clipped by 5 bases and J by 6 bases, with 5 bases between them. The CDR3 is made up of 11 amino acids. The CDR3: CASSYSNEQFF. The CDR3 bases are TGTGCCAGCAGTTACTCCAATGAGCAGTTCTTC. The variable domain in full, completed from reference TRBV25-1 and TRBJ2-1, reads EADIYQTPRYLVIGTGKKITLECSQTMGHDKMYWYQQDPGMELHLIHYSYGVNSTEKGDLSSESTVSRIRTEHFPLTLESARPSHTSQYLCASSYSNEQFFGPGTRLTVL.

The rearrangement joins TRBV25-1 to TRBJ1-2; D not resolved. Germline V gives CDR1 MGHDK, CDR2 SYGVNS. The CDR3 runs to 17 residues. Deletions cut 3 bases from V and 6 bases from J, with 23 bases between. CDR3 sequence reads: CASSDKWGSQDLDGYTF. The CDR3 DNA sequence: TGTGCCAGCAGTGATAAGTGGGGATCCCAAGATTTGGATGGCTACACCTTC.

The CDR3 sequence is CASSLVFGNEQFF. The CDR3 coding sequence is TGTGCCAGCAGCTTAGTTTTTGGCAATGAGCAGTTCTTC. V is TRBV7-6 and J is TRBJ2-1; D not certain. The CDR3 is made up of 13 amino acids. The germline gives CDR1 SGHVS, CDR2 FNYEAQ. V was shortened by 1 base and J by 6 bases, with 7 bases between the two germline ends.

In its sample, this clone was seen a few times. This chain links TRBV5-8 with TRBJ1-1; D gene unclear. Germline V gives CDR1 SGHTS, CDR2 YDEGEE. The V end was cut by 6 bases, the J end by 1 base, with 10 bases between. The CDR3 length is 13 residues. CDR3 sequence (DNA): TGTGCCAGCAAAATCCAGAGGAACACTGAAGCTTTCTTT. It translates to CASKIQRNTEAFF.

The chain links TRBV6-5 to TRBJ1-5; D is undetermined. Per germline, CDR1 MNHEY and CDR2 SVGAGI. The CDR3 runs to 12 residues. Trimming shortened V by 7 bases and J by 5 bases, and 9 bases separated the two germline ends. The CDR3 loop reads CASKPSDQPQHF. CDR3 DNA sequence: TGTGCCAGCAAACCAAGCGATCAGCCCCAGCATTTT.